The source of this T cell receptor beta chain is a study of OX40 agonist ivuxolimab in advanced cancers. V lost 2 bases to trimming and J lost 7 bases; unmatched junction nucleotides: 17. CDR3 length: 18 residues. CDR1 is LNHDA and CDR2 is SQIVND in the germline V gene (reference sequence). Measured with immunoSEQ multiplex PCR; TCRdb has only the in-frame clones, and not every one. The table has about 35,000 clones, about 84% seen once. The specimen comprised CD4+ or CD8+ T cells sorted from blood, sampled in a trial of the OX40 agonist ivuxolimab. The sequence derives from an adult with an advanced solid tumor such as melanoma, head and neck, liver or kidney cancer. This rearrangement joins TRBV19 to TRBJ1-5; 7 positions agree with TRBD1. The CDR3 region has the DNA TGTGCCAGTAGTATATCGCTAGGGTTACAGGGAGGGGGCCAGCCCCAGCATTTT. Translation gives CASSISLGLQGGGQPQHF.